A single sample gave rise to the 7 T cell receptor beta chains below, sequenced in a study of T cell changes during pregnancy in multiple sclerosis. Using immunoSEQ multiplex PCR, the repertoire was profiled, and TCRdb retains in-frame clones only, with some absent. The sample records about 75,000 clones, roughly nine tenths being singletons. The starting material was peripheral blood, obtained in the first trimester of pregnancy. The receptors stem from a female donor in good health, enrolled as a control in a pregnancy study.

This chain connects TRBV28 to TRBJ2-2; tentative D call: TRBD1 (6 bases). The CDR3 is 16 amino acids. CDR1 is MDHEN, CDR2 SYDVKM, per germline. The V end lost 4 bases, the J end lost 6 bases, and 18 bases lay between the germline ends. The CDR3, as DNA: TGTGCCAGCAGTTCCGCCATCGGACAGCTGGCCGGGGAGCTGTTTTTT. Protein sequence: CASSSAIGQLAGELFF. The whole variable domain, filled in from reference TRBV28 and TRBJ2-2, reads DVKVTQSSRYLVKRTGEKVFLECVQDMDHENMFWYRQDPGLGLRLIYFSYDVKMKEKGDIPEGYSVSREKKERFSLILESASTNQTSMYLCASSSAIGQLAGELFFGEGSRLTVL.

The gene calls are TRBV6-6 and TRBJ1-4; D gene ambiguous. Trimming took off 1 base at V and 8 bases at J, with 14 bases between the two ends. CDR3 length: 15 residues. Germline CDR1 is MNHNY and CDR2 is SVGAGI (reference sequence). The CDR3 spells CASSYYELMKEKLFF. The CDR3 bases are TGTGCCAGCAGTTACTATGAGTTAATGAAAGAAAAACTGTTTTTT.

This CDR3 reads CASSPLGGDRYEQYF. The CDR3, as DNA: TGTGCCAGTAGCCCGCTGGGGGGGGATCGCTACGAGCAGTACTTC. This sequence joins TRBV19 and TRBJ2-7; 7 bases line up with TRBD2. The CDR3 totals 15 residues. The junction had 11 bases not matched to a gene; V was cut back by 6 bases and J by 3 bases. Germline lookup yields CDR1 LNHDA and CDR2 SQIVND (reference sequence).

This clone appeared a few times. The chain couples TRBV28 to TRBJ1-2; 9 nucleotides agree with TRBD1. Germline loops: CDR1 MDHEN, CDR2 SYDVKM. After removal of 3 bases from V and 7 bases from J, the junction contained 3 bases not matched to a gene. This CDR3 spans 13 amino acids. For the CDR3, the DNA is TGTGCCAGCAGTTTTAGACAGGGGGTTGGCTACACCTTC. This translates into CASSFRQGVGYTF.

The chain joins TRBV19 to TRBJ1-4; TRBD1 is a possible D gene (5 bases). CDR1 and CDR2 (germline): LNHDA, SQIVND (reference sequence). The CDR3 loop spans 14 amino acids. Trimming stripped 9 bases from V and 8 bases from J, with 19 bases between. CDR3 in DNA: TGTGCCAGCCTTCAGGGAGGAACGGGCGAAAAACTGTTTTTT. Its translation: CASLQGGTGEKLFF.

J is TRBJ1-1 and V is TRBV28, with D unclear. Trimming left V 11 bases short and J 5 bases short, with 18 bases between. Germline V gives CDR1 MDHEN, CDR2 SYDVKM. The CDR3 has 13 amino acids. The CDR3 spells CAAGGSPETEAFF. The CDR3, as DNA: TGTGCCGCGGGAGGGTCCCCAGAGACTGAAGCTTTCTTT.

The chain links TRBV18 to TRBJ1-5; possibly TRBD1 for D (6 bases). The CDR3 is 13 amino acids. Per the germline V gene, CDR1 is KGHSH and CDR2 is LQKENI. Between the trimmed V and J ends, which lost 6 bases and 5 bases, there was a span of 11 bases. CDR3 in DNA: TGTGCCAGCTCGGAGGGGGGGTATCAGCCCCAGCATTTT. The encoded protein is CASSEGGYQPQHF. The entire variable domain, with the rest obtained from reference TRBV18 and TRBJ1-5, is as follows: NAGVMQNPRHLVRRRGQEARLRCSPMKGHSHVYWYRQLPEEGLKFMVYLQKENIIDESGMPKERFSAEFPKEGPSILRIQQVVRGDSAAYFCASSEGGYQPQHFGDGTRLSIL.